The 17 T cell receptor beta chains below all came from one sample that was sequenced in a study of T-cell memory formation after mild COVID-19. Using its own MiXCR run on the 5' RACE reads, TCRdb lists one record per CDR3 protein. The sample lists fewer than 350,000 distinct CDR3 sequences, 7% to 10% occurring once. Sequenced input: PBMCs or a T cell subset sorted from them (not recorded which). The receptors derive from a man younger than 35 who had mild COVID-19 (a few samples of this study predate the infection). Cell type and time point are not known.

This clonotype was seen more than once but under ten times. The DNA of the CDR3 is TGCATGGCAGGGGGCAACGGGTACTATGGCTACACCTTC. Amino acids: CMAGGNGYYGYTF. The chain is built from TRBV20-1 and TRBJ1-2, with TRBD1 matching over 8 bases. Per germline, CDR1 DFQATT and CDR2 SNEGSKA (reference sequence). The length of the CDR3 is 13 residues.

This clonotype was seen many times. V is TRBV27 and J is TRBJ2-2; D remains unclear. V lost 8 bases, J lost 8 bases, and 6 bases lay in between. The CDR3 loop spans 10 amino acids. Looked up from germline, CDR1 is MNHEY and CDR2 is SMNVEV (reference sequence). CDR3 region: CASGLGELFF. The DNA of the CDR3 is TGTGCCAGCGGGTTGGGGGAGCTGTTTTTT.

This clonotype has just a few counts. The chain couples TRBV6-5 to TRBJ2-3; no firm D call. The CDR3 is 15 residues long. Germline assignment: CDR1 MNHEY and CDR2 SVGAGI. Trimming cost V 1 base and J 1 base, with 9 bases left between them. Here the CDR3 reads CASSYLPAGTDTQYF. CDR3 nucleotide sequence: TGTGCCAGCAGTTACTTGCCCGCAGGCACAGATACGCAGTATTTT.

This clonotype came up a few times. The CDR3 protein is CASSLPGQGGGQPQHF. For the CDR3, the DNA is TGTGCCAGCAGTCTTCCGGGACAGGGAGGCGGTCAGCCCCAGCATTTT. The chain is built from TRBV12-3 or TRBV12-4 and TRBJ1-5; TRBD1 matches 9 bases. The ends lost 5 bases at V and 6 bases at J; junction bases unmatched: 11. The CDR3 covers 16 residues.

The chain uses TRBV27 and TRBJ1-5; TRBD1 is a possible D gene (6 bases). Germline V lookup: CDR1 MNHEY, CDR2 SMNVEV (reference sequence). The CDR3 is 14 amino acids. Trimming took off 7 bases at V and 3 bases at J, with 13 bases between the two ends. The CDR3 region has the DNA TGTGCCAGCAAGGGTGGGGGGCTCAATCAGCCCCAGCATTTT. This translates into CASKGGGLNQPQHF.

The chain is built from TRBV20-1 and TRBJ2-1; unclear D gene. CDR1 is DFQATT, CDR2 SNEGSKA, per germline (reference sequence). V gave up 1 base and J gave up 4 bases, with 8 bases separating them. This CDR3 has 13 residues. CDR3 DNA sequence: TGCAGTGCTAGAGCGGGCGGTTACAATGAGCAGTTCTTC. Translated: CSARAGGYNEQFF.

The J gene is TRBJ2-7, the V gene TRBV4-2; D might be TRBD1 (6 bases). The V gene lost 0 bases and the J gene lost 3 bases, with 12 bases spanning the gap. Germline V gene sequence: CDR1 LGHNA, CDR2 YNFKEQ. CDR3 length: 15 amino acids. This chain's CDR3 is CASSQDGQPIYEQYF. The CDR3 DNA is TGTGCCAGCAGCCAAGATGGACAGCCGATCTACGAGCAGTACTTC.

This chain uses TRBV29-1 with TRBJ1-6, with 10 bases matching TRBD1. The CDR3 has 13 amino acids. CDR1 and CDR2 from the germline V gene are SQVTM and ANQGSEA. The CDR3 nucleotides read TGCAGTATACGACAGGGGGCGGATTCACCCCTCCACTTT. It codes for CSIRQGADSPLHF.

This clonotype was counted many times. The chain recombines TRBV12-3 or TRBV12-4 with TRBJ2-5; D unclear. V lost 6 bases to trimming and J lost 5 bases, with 13 bases between them. The CDR3 sequence is 13 residues long. The CDR3: CASSSGFWETQYF. DNA for the CDR3: TGTGCCAGCAGCTCAGGATTCTGGGAGACCCAGTACTTC.

This clonotype was picked up many times. The J gene is TRBJ2-1, the V gene TRBV20-1; TRBD2 aligns across 8 bases. CDR1 is DFQATT and CDR2 is SNEGSKA in the germline V gene (reference sequence). CDR3 length equals 14 residues. J gave up 2 bases and V 4 bases, and 4 bases lay outside the gene matches. The DNA of the CDR3 is TGCAGTGCTAAATCGGGGGGGCCCTACAATGAGCAGTTCTTC. Amino acid sequence: CSAKSGGPYNEQFF.

J is TRBJ2-1 and V is TRBV7-6, with a tentative D call TRBD1 (6 bases). The CDR3 is 13 amino acids. The germline V and J ends were trimmed by 1 base and 8 bases, with 9 bases remaining between them. CDR1 SGHVS and CDR2 FNYEAQ come from the germline V gene. This chain's CDR3 is CASSLGGLDEQFF. Written as DNA, the CDR3 is TGTGCCAGCAGCTTAGGGGGGCTGGATGAGCAGTTCTTC.

This clonotype was picked up a small number of times. The J gene is TRBJ1-1, the V gene TRBV6-4, with 7 bases fitting TRBD1. V dropped 6 bases and J dropped 1; count of bases not matched to a gene: 11. Germline CDR1 MRHNA, CDR2 SNTAGT. The CDR3 covers 16 residues. Here the CDR3 DNA reads TGTGCCAGCAGGACCCAGGACAGGCAGGGGAACACTGAAGCTTTCTTT. Translating it yields CASRTQDRQGNTEAFF.

This clonotype has just a few counts. The chain uses TRBV15 and TRBJ1-2; no clear D. Germline lookup yields CDR1 LNHNV and CDR2 YYDKDF (reference sequence). The CDR3 runs to 16 residues. Trimming left V 0 bases short and J 6 bases short, with 17 bases between. CDR3 protein: CATSRDRKAASDGYTF. CDR3 nucleotides: TGTGCCACCAGCAGAGATAGGAAGGCAGCCTCGGATGGCTACACCTTC.

This sequence joins TRBV7-2 and TRBJ2-3; D may be TRBD1 (6 bases). CDR1 and CDR2 from the germline V gene are SGHTA and FQGNSA. The CDR3 has 14 amino acids. With 5 bases removed from V and 0 bases from J, the gap between germline ends came to 9 bases. CDR3 DNA: TGTGCCAGCAGCAGGGACACTAGCACAGATACGCAGTATTTT. Its protein product is CASSRDTSTDTQYF.

The chain employs TRBV10-3 and TRBJ1-5; 7 positions match TRBD1. The germline CDR1 and CDR2 sequences are ENHRY and SYGVKD. This CDR3 contains 16 residues. With 1 base clipped from V and 0 bases from J, the junction kept 3 bases outside the gene matches. In DNA form, the CDR3 reads TGTGCCATCAGTGAGTATGACAGGGCTAGCAATCAGCCCCAGCATTTT. Residues: CAISEYDRASNQPQHF.

This clonotype was detected a few times. The rearrangement joins TRBV20-1 to TRBJ2-3; D is undetermined. The CDR3 has 12 residues. The V gene's germline CDR1 is DFQATT and CDR2 SNEGSKA (reference sequence). CDR3 region: CSLVAPRDTQYF. The CDR3 coding sequence is TGCAGCCTCGTCGCCCCCCGAGATACGCAGTATTTT.

This clonotype was detected only a few times. The chain couples TRBV27 to TRBJ2-5, with 9 bases aligning to TRBD1. J was trimmed by 5 bases and V by 5 bases; bases with no gene match: 15. CDR3 length: 17 amino acids. Per the germline V gene, CDR1 is MNHEY and CDR2 is SMNVEV (reference sequence). Written as DNA, the CDR3 is TGTGCCAGCAGTCCTCGCCCCCGGGACAGGGTTGAGGAGACCCAGTACTTC. As protein: CASSPRPRDRVEETQYF.